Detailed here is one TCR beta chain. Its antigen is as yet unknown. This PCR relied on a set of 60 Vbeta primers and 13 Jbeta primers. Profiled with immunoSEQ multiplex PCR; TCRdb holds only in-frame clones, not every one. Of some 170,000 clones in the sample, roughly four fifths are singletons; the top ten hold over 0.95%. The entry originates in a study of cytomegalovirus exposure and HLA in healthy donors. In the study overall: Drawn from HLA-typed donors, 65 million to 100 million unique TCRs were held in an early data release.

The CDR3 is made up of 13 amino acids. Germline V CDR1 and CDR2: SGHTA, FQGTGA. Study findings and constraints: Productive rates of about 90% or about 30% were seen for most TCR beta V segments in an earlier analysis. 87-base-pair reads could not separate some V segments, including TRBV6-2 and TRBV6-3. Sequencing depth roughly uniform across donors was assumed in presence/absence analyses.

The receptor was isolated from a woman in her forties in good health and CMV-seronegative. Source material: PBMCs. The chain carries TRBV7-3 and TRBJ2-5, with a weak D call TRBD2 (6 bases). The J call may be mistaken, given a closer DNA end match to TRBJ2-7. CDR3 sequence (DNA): TGTGCCAGCAGCGCGGGACCCGGCTACGAGCAGTACTTC. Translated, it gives CASSAGPGYEQYF.